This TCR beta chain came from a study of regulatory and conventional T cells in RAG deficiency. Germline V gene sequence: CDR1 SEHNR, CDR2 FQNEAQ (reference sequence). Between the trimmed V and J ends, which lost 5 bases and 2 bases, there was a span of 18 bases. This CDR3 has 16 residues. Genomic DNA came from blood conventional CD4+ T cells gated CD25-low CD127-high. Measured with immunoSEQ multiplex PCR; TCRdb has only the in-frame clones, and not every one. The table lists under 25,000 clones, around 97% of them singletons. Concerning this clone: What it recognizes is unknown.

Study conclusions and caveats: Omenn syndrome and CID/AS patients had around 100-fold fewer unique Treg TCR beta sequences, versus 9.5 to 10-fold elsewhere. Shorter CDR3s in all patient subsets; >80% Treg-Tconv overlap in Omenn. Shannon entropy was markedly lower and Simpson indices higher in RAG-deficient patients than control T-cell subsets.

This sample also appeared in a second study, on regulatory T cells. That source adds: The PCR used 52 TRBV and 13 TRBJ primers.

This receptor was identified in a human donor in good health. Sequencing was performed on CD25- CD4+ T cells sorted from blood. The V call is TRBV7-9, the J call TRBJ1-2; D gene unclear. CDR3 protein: CASSTKAPLKNYGYTF. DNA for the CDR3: TGTGCCAGCAGCACCAAAGCCCCATTAAAGAACTATGGCTACACCTTC.